This T cell receptor beta chain originates from a study of cytomegalovirus exposure and HLA in healthy donors (dated by TCRdb to about 2017). As for the study more broadly: An earlier analysis of 587 of the donors reported about 260 Gb of sequence data and 117 million unique TCR beta sequences obtained from about 170 million T cells. Typing coverage varied by locus: about 620-630 donors for A, B, C, DRB1 and DQB1; approximately 500 for DQA1; nearly 610 for DPA1; approximately 490 for DPB1. Rather than using new phenotypic data, the later analysis identified candidate immune exposures from TCR beta sequences and from how often those sequences occurred across donors. The study used immunosequencing to profile the T cell repertoires of approximately 690 subjects and linked those repertoires to cytomegalovirus serostatus. Among about 370 genotyped donors of the cohort, an average of about 240,000 unique TCR beta nucleotide sequences was sequenced per donor, of which roughly 17% were non-productive. A later analysis re-analyzed previously published TCR beta repertoires from roughly 630 donors and added high-resolution HLA genotyping to study TCR occurrence patterns. Of the 398 genotyped donors, 65% to 90% were placed in the genetic ancestry cluster associated with self-reported Caucasian donors. The study aimed to test whether cataloging public T cell receptors could reveal signatures of past pathogen exposure. Donor age, sex, ethnicity and CMV serostatus were compiled together with the repertoire data. HLA typing included class I and class II loci at four-digit resolution. A later genetic analysis used genome-wide SNP genotypes for about 60% of the roughly 700 donors, treating that subset as a discovery cohort. A separate validation cohort of roughly 110 different subjects was used in addition to the roughly 700-subject first cohort. All discovery cohort repertoires had been generated on a single sequencing platform. Approximately 310 gigabases of sequencing data and tens of millions of unique TCR sequences were included in an early release covering around 600 HLA-typed donors. Because of strong linkage in the cohort, a few DR-DQ haplotypes were treated as single units for association and clustering. In an earlier analysis of roughly 600 of the donors, high-throughput TCR beta sequencing was used to judge whether each TCR beta V gene segment behaved as functional or pseudogenic. High-throughput TCR immunosequencing, statistical association of individual TCRs with disease status, and machine learning were combined to predict cytomegalovirus infection status. General study outcomes and caveats: V-gene and J-gene trimming of TCR beta chains was associated with a missense DCLRE1C variant in a later genetic analysis, and the association was replicated in an independent cohort. A later genetic analysis reported fewer N-insertions in productive TCRs among donors in an Asian-associated ancestry cluster than the roughly 620-donor mean. When HLA alleles, especially DR and DQ, strongly co-occurred, TCR associations were difficult to assign to individual alleles. Most TCR sequences were seen in very few donors, while some public TCRs were found in many individuals. Cytomegalovirus status was reported to be diagnosed by the classifier with high specificity and sensitivity in both the original and validation cohorts. In a later analysis, several top co-occurrence clusters were reported to appear linked to parvovirus B19, influenza, CMV and Epstein-Barr virus. A few of the identified cytomegalovirus-associated TCR beta chains were confirmed in vitro to be specific for cytomegalovirus antigens. A further reported finding was that TCR beta sequences accurately predicted the HLA-A and HLA-B alleles for most subjects in the first cohort. HLA typing was unavailable for some donors at each locus, so association tests used only the typed subset. In the study, some 180 TCR beta chains were listed as associated with cytomegalovirus. Because counts were too low, roughly 17 rarely observed V segments, including chromosome 9 orphons, were left out of the earlier analysis of 587 of the donors. A later analysis found that TCR association rates varied across HLA loci, with DRB1 alleles showing the most associated TCRs and HLA-C alleles the fewest. The only immune exposure information available for the cohort was CMV serostatus. A cluster of highly shared sequence variants was judged likely to be a technical artifact of the sequencing pipeline. The authors suggested that the approach could potentially be generalized to other disease states and immunological phenotypes. Linkage disequilibrium might explain the correlated functional status among segregating V segments, but an unknown experimental factor could not be excluded. Some IMGT-functional V segments, including TRBV6-2 and TRBV6-3, could not be distinguished by the 87-base-pair reads and were therefore excluded. In an earlier analysis of 500 to 650 of the donors, most TCR beta V segments appeared in productive rearrangements about 87% or about 30% of the time, broadly matching IMGT annotations. Most CMV-associated TCR beta chains appeared to be HLA-restricted in a later analysis, and the HLA associations seemed to be driven largely by CMV exposure. Presence/absence analyses assumed roughly uniform sequencing depth across donors, an assumption that may not hold. The cohort was sequenced for TCR beta chains only, and without alpha or paired-chain data the features that could be detected were limited. Specific HLA alleles were associated with 15,000 to 20,000 TCR beta sequences at a false discovery rate of 0.05 in a later analysis. In a later analysis, HLA-associated TCR beta chains showed more clonal expansion and lower generation probabilities than non-associated chains that were equally common.

This clone was seen a handful of times. Its antigen target is currently unknown. There are no base qualities to consult, and no much larger clone falls within one base. Receptor libraries were prepared by the immunoSEQ multiplex PCR assay. For the multiplex PCR, a mixture combining 60 forward primers for TCR Vbeta segments and 13 reverse primers for TCR Jbeta segments was used. The CDR3 region of rearranged TCR beta genes was amplified from genomic DNA by a multiplex PCR assay. On the Illumina HiSeq System, the amplified TCR beta libraries were sequenced as 87-base-pair reads. In the original analysis: A later analysis counted 75 million to 100 million unique TCR beta chains across the 666 repertoires, and some 11 million of these chains were shared by at least two donors. To remove PCR and sequencing errors, raw reads were error-corrected and collapsed into unique sequences using a nearest-neighbor algorithm that merged closely related sequences. To assign V, D and J gene segments, CDR3 sequences were aligned to IMGT reference sequences. For a sequence to be retained, a match of at least six nucleotides was required to both a V gene segment and a J gene segment. A rearrangement counted as productive if the CDR3 had no stop codons and remained in frame with V and J, and every other rearrangement counted as non-productive. CDR3 was defined by IMGT convention, running from the second conserved V-encoded cysteine to the conserved J-encoded phenylalanine. In an earlier analysis of approximately 500 of the donors, sequences lacking an unambiguous match to a single V gene segment were excluded. In an earlier analysis of approximately 590 of the donors, a V segment was called functional when productive rearrangements were above 56.7%, and segregating when the standard deviation between donors exceeded 5%. To diagnose cytomegalovirus status from the catalog of TCR beta chain sequences, a statistical classification framework was built. In a later analysis, TCR nucleotide sequences were compared against IMGT/GENE-DB human TR gene sequences so that V and J genes could be assigned. A later analysis assigned CDR3 sequences and most-parsimonious VDJ recombination scenarios with the TCRdist pipeline. In a later analysis, each TCR beta chain was defined by its CDR3 amino acid sequence together with its V-gene family, and reads lacking a unique V-gene family were excluded. To address suspected cross-contamination and a sequencing artifact, a later analysis removed 592 highly shared, low-generation-probability nucleotide sequences. For each public chain, a later analysis derived a clonal expansion index from normalized ranks of inferred template counts within each repertoire. In a later analysis, generation probabilities were computed using a VDJ recombination model fitted to out-of-frame rearrangements, and the results were checked against IGoR. Hypergeometric tests were used in a later analysis to score TCR-TCR, TCR-HLA and TCR-CMV co-occurrence, with a repertoire-size bias correction applied to the TCR pairs. To estimate false discovery rates, a later analysis permuted the HLA or CMV assignments 20 times. In a later analysis, co-occurring TCRs were grouped using DBSCAN, and TCRdist sequence similarity was added for clustering within HLA-allele-positive subsets. For co-occurrence clustering, repertoires with fewer than 30,000 or more than 120,000 public chains were excluded, along with five repertoires with anomalous nucleotide sharing. TCRdb holds this immuneACCESS table with in-frame rearrangements only. Some clones are missing; in checked studies, unresolved V genes explain under half, and the rest has no known cause. V, J and clone size are taken as reported in that table, and D and trimming were inferred from the DNA itself. The sample has just over 65,000 clones on record, 75% to 90% of them singletons. The top ten clones comprise about 7% of the sample.

The cohort was made up of approximately 670 healthy bone marrow donors. All cohort members were sampled while nominally healthy, although unrecorded immune exposures were likely present. CMV serostatus was positive for 289 and negative for about 50% of the roughly 700 cohort members, and was not recorded for this donor. Every donor gave a peripheral blood sample, and the peripheral blood mononuclear cells from that sample were used for TCR beta sequencing. Genomic DNA was extracted from the blood cell samples with the Qiagen DNeasy Blood Extraction Kit. The CDR3 starts with the cysteine, ends with the phenylalanine, and has 13 residues. Only the CDR3 portion is preserved as DNA: 39 bases, with reading frame beginning at the first base. V sheds 9 bases and J sheds 6 bases, leaving 18 bases between their ends.

This clonotype was sampled from a human donor in good health. The rearranged segments are TRBV23-1 and TRBJ2-7; TRBD2 is perhaps the D gene, given 6 matching bases. TRBV23-1 is identified as an open reading frame with a role that is uncertain. The sequenced material came from PBMCs. The DNA reads as follows: TGCGCCAGTGGGGACGGAGGGTCCGTCGAGCAGTACTTC. This translates into CASGDGGSVEQYF.